This T cell receptor (beta chain) stems from a study of Ad26.COV2.S vaccination and SARS-CoV-2 variants. Described treatment: 19 received Ad26.COV2.S at low or high dose, single or two shots; roughly five received placebo; per-sample allocation not given. Samples were taken on day 63 after the first vaccine or placebo injection. Within Boston, the person who donated was an adult of 18-55 years. The assay was immunoSEQ multiplex PCR, and TCRdb's table has in-frame clones only and misses some. The data contain hundreds of thousands of clones, 75% to 95% of them singletons. This CDR3 contains 13 residues. V gave up 2 bases and J gave up 5 bases, with 10 bases separating them. CDR1 and CDR2 from the germline V gene are SGHDT and YYEEEE.

V usage is TRBV5-6 and J usage is TRBJ1-1, with D uncertain. The TCR was taken from a person between 18 and 60 years old who received the Ad26.COV2.S COVID-19 vaccine or a placebo. The source material was peripheral blood, sampled in a trial of Ad26.COV2.S vaccine versus placebo. This CDR3 reads CASSFFEGTEAFF. CDR3 DNA: TGTGCCAGCAGCTTCTTTGAGGGAACTGAAGCTTTCTTT.